This T cell receptor (beta chain) was recovered during a study of blood T cell repertoires in COVID-19. The CDR3 extends over 13 amino acids. Trimming shortened V by 8 bases and J by 5 bases, and 12 bases separated the two germline ends. Germline assignment: CDR1 MNHEY and CDR2 SMNVEV (reference sequence). Measured with immunoSEQ multiplex PCR; TCRdb has only the in-frame clones, and not every one. The sample yields over 250,000 clones, under 90% seen once. Sequencing input: peripheral blood. The J gene is TRBJ2-2, the V gene TRBV27; D is possibly TRBD2 (6 bases). This receptor was taken from a woman between 50 and 59 years old who had recovered from COVID-19. CDR3: CASSGTFTGELFF. CDR3 bases: TGTGCCAGCTCCGGGACTTTTACCGGGGAGCTGTTTTTT.